This entry lists 17 T cell receptor beta chains sequenced from one sample in a study of shared clonotypes between healthy human individuals. The repertoire was sequenced with immunoSEQ multiplex PCR; TCRdb's copy has only in-frame clones and lacks some. This table holds approximately 940,000 clones, about 80% found once. Input material: memory CD4+ T cells sorted from blood. Regarding subset: CD45RA-negative fraction. Receptors originate from a man between 18 and 35 years old in good health.

This sequence joins TRBV10-3 and TRBJ1-3; unclear D gene. CDR1 ENHRY and CDR2 SYGVKD come from the germline V gene. The CDR3 sequence is 14 residues long. With 10 bases removed from V and 0 bases from J, the gap between germline ends came to 13 bases. CDR3 protein: CATATQLSGNTIYF. CDR3 nucleotide sequence: TGTGCCACCGCCACACAGCTCTCTGGAAACACCATATATTTT.

The gene calls are TRBV19 and TRBJ2-1; 13 bases map to TRBD2. The CDR3 is 17 amino acids. The J segment lost 7 bases and the V segment lost 10 bases, leaving 16 bases of the junction unmatched. The V gene's germline CDR1 is LNHDA and CDR2 SQIVND (reference sequence). The CDR3 sequence is CATTRGTSGGARNEQFF. The CDR3 region has the DNA TGTGCCACCACCAGGGGAACTAGCGGGGGGGCACGAAATGAGCAGTTCTTC.

CDR3 DNA sequence: TGTGCCAGCAGTCTTGGGACAGGGCCAGATACGCAGTATTTT. Protein: CASSLGTGPDTQYF. The chain combines TRBV6-6 with TRBJ2-3, with TRBD1 matching over 9 bases. V was clipped by 5 bases and J by 4 bases; unmatched bases: 4. The length of the CDR3 is 14 residues. Germline V gene sequence: CDR1 MNHNY, CDR2 SVGAGI (reference sequence).

The gene calls are TRBV2 and TRBJ2-1; 9 nucleotides agree with TRBD2. Germline V gene lookup returns CDR1 SNHLY and CDR2 FYNNEI. The CDR3 length is 14 residues. V lost 6 bases, J lost 9 bases, and 9 bases stayed unmatched. The CDR3 DNA reads as TGTGCCAGCAGCGGGACTAGCCCCACGTCTGAGCAGTTCTTC. Amino acids: CASSGTSPTSEQFF.

CDR3 residues: CASSRYTDRDAEAFF. As DNA, the CDR3 is TGTGCCAGCAGTCGATACACGGACAGGGACGCTGAAGCTTTCTTT. V is TRBV6-5 and J is TRBJ1-1; 8 positions match TRBD1. The V segment lost 5 bases and the J segment 6 bases; nucleotides outside the gene matches: 11. The CDR3 contains 15 residues. CDR1 is MNHEY and CDR2 is SVGAGI in the germline V gene.

The DNA for the CDR3 is TGTGCCAGTAGTATAGCGCTAGCGGGAGGGAAGAACAATGAGCAGTTCTTC. Translation gives CASSIALAGGKNNEQFF. The chain is built from TRBV19 and TRBJ2-1; 12 bases fit TRBD2. The germline gives CDR1 LNHDA, CDR2 SQIVND (reference sequence). V gave up 1 base and J gave up 5 bases; unmatched junction bases: 6. The CDR3 loop spans 17 amino acids. The variable domain in full, with the rest retrieved from reference TRBV19 and TRBJ2-1, is DGGITQSPKYLFRKEGQNVTLSCEQNLNHDAMYWYRQDPGQGLRLIYYSQIVNDFQKGDIAEGYSVSREKKESFPLTVTSAQKNPTAFYLCASSIALAGGKNNEQFFGPGTRLTVL.

The chain recombines TRBV18 with TRBJ1-5; no definite D call. The ends were cut back, 0 bases at V and 2 bases at J, with 20 bases in the middle. The CDR3 runs 19 residues. Per germline, CDR1 KGHSH and CDR2 LQKENI. The CDR3 region has the DNA TGTGCCAGCTCACCACCGGCAGAGGACGGGTATAGGGGCAATCAGCCCCAGCATTTT. Amino acids: CASSPPAEDGYRGNQPQHF.

In DNA, the CDR3 is TGTGCCAGCTCACCACGAGACAGGGATAGGGAGACCCAGTACTTC. As protein: CASSPRDRDRETQYF. The genes are TRBV18 and TRBJ2-5; 7 bases map to TRBD1. The CDR3 extends over 15 amino acids. Germline CDR1 KGHSH, CDR2 LQKENI. Trimming at V came to 1 base and at J to 5 bases, leaving 7 bases not matched to a gene.

The rearrangement joins TRBV5-6 to TRBJ1-3; no definite D call. Trimming removed 0 bases from V and 2 bases from J, with 12 bases in between. Germline values: CDR1 SGHDT, CDR2 YYEEEE. This CDR3 spans 16 amino acids. The CDR3 reads CASSLERRYPGNTIYF. CDR3 in DNA: TGTGCCAGCAGCTTGGAAAGGAGATACCCTGGAAACACCATATATTTT.

Comment on this clone: This specimen includes other DNA sequences encoding the same CDR3. As DNA, the CDR3 is TGCAGCGTTGAGAGGGCGGAAGCTTTCTTT. Protein product: CSVERAEAFF. The J gene is TRBJ1-1, the V gene TRBV29-1; no clear D. The V gene lost 3 bases and the J gene lost 8 bases, with 7 bases spanning the gap. The CDR3 is 10 amino acids. CDR1 and CDR2 from the germline V gene are SQVTM and ANQGSEA.

This clone was seen a single time. This chain links TRBV10-3 with TRBJ2-7; D might be TRBD1 (5 bases). Trimming removed 2 bases from V and 2 bases from J, with 10 bases in between. CDR3 length: 14 residues. Germline V gene data show CDR1 as ENHRY and CDR2 as SYGVKD. The CDR3: CAISERTYAYEQYF. In DNA, the CDR3 is TGTGCCATCAGTGAGAGGACATATGCCTACGAGCAGTACTTC.

J is TRBJ2-3 and V is TRBV30; 9 positions agree with TRBD1. The V gene end was trimmed by 7 bases and the J gene end by 5 bases; junction bases not matched to a gene: 4. Germline-derived CDR1 and CDR2 are GTSNPN and SVGIG (reference sequence). The CDR3 length is 12 residues. This CDR3 is CASHRGQDTQYF. CDR3 sequence (DNA): TGTGCCTCTCACAGGGGGCAAGATACGCAGTATTTT.

V gene TRBV5-4 combines with J gene TRBJ2-5; D is tentatively TRBD1 or TRBD2 (6 bases each). V was trimmed by 0 bases and J by 5 bases, leaving 17 bases between them. The CDR3 sequence is 16 residues long. Germline CDR1 reads SGHNT; CDR2 reads YYREEE (reference sequence). In DNA form, the CDR3 reads TGTGCCAGCAGCTTGGCCGGGGGCTCCGGAGCGGAGACCCAGTACTTC. Translation: CASSLAGGSGAETQYF. Combining the CDR3 with reference TRBV5-4 and TRBJ2-5 gives the whole variable domain ETGVTQSPTHLIKTRGQQVTLRCSSQSGHNTVSWYQQALGQGPQFIFQYYREEENGRGNFPPRFSGLQFPNYSSELNVNALELDDSALYLCASSLAGGSGAETQYFGPGTRLLVL.

V is TRBV25-1 and J is TRBJ1-4; possible D gene TRBD1, 5 bases. In germline, CDR1 is MGHDK, CDR2 SYGVNS. V gave up 5 bases and J gave up 8 bases, with 12 bases separating them. The CDR3 covers 13 residues. CDR3 protein: CASSTTGAEKLFF. CDR3 coding DNA: TGTGCCAGCAGTACCACCGGGGCCGAAAAACTGTTTTTT. Filled out from reference TRBV25-1 and TRBJ1-4, the complete variable domain reads EADIYQTPRYLVIGTGKKITLECSQTMGHDKMYWYQQDPGMELHLIHYSYGVNSTEKGDLSSESTVSRIRTEHFPLTLESARPSHTSQYLCASSTTGAEKLFFGSGTQLSVL.

The chain links TRBV6-6 to TRBJ2-4; D is possibly TRBD2 (5 bases). This CDR3 region has 16 residues. V dropped 7 bases and J dropped 0 bases, with 16 bases sitting between them. Germline lookup yields CDR1 MNHNY and CDR2 SVGAGI (reference sequence). CDR3 sequence: CASTRGQTQAKNIQYF. The CDR3 DNA reads TGTGCCAGCACTAGAGGGCAAACTCAAGCCAAAAACATTCAGTACTTC.

The chain is built from TRBV7-2 and TRBJ2-1; D possibly uses TRBD1 or TRBD2 (5 bases each). This CDR3 contains 14 residues. Germline V lookup: CDR1 SGHTA, CDR2 FQGNSA. V was shortened by 1 base and J by 7 bases, with 11 bases between the two germline ends. The CDR3 loop reads CASSLGQPGNEQFF. DNA of the CDR3: TGTGCCAGCAGCTTAGGACAGCCGGGAAATGAGCAGTTCTTC.

The chain couples TRBV2 to TRBJ2-3; 9 nucleotides match TRBD2. The ends lost 4 bases at V and 1 base at J; junction bases unmatched: 9. CDR1 and CDR2 (germline): SNHLY, FYNNEI. This CDR3 has 17 amino acids. DNA for the CDR3: TGTGCCAGCAGTGTAGGTTTAAGGACTAGCGGCACAGATACGCAGTATTTT. It encodes CASSVGLRTSGTDTQYF. Based on the CDR3 plus reference TRBV2 and TRBJ2-3, the full variable domain is EPEVTQTPSHQVTQMGQEVILRCVPISNHLYFYWYRQILGQKVEFLVSFYNNEISEKSEIFDDQFSVERPDGSNFTLKIRSTKLEDSAMYFCASSVGLRTSGTDTQYFGPGTRLTVL.